This T cell receptor beta chain was obtained from a study of OX40 agonist ivuxolimab in advanced cancers. Study at large: The dose-escalation cohort had hepatocellular carcinoma, melanoma, renal cell or head and neck cancer. The group had a mean age of roughly 56 years, ranged from roughly 23 to 90, and was 82.7% male. General study points: In the 0.1 to 3.0 mg/kg range, CD4+ and CD8+ blood T cells had expanded clonally by week 6.

The method was immunoSEQ multiplex PCR; TCRdb's version includes in-frame clones alone and lacks a portion of them. Here the sample spans around 53,000 clones, around nine tenths being singletons. Comment on this clone: Its antigen is unknown.

Germline lookup yields CDR1 SEHNR and CDR2 FQNEAQ (reference sequence). The CDR3 spans 15 residues. V lost 0 bases to trimming and J lost 5 bases; unmatched junction nucleotides: 6. Exclusion of a patient followed from autoimmune disease history or systemic immunosuppression. The receptor comes from an adult with an advanced solid tumor such as melanoma, head and neck, liver or kidney cancer. The starting material was CD4+ or CD8+ T cells sorted from blood, obtained in a trial of the OX40 agonist ivuxolimab. This chain uses TRBV7-9 with TRBJ2-5, with 7 positions matching TRBD2. CDR3 amino acids: CASSLAGGIGETQYF. CDR3 DNA sequence: TGTGCCAGCAGCTTAGCGGGGGGGATCGGGGAGACCCAGTACTTC.